This T cell receptor beta chain was identified in a study of CD8+CD57+ T cells in acquired aplastic anemia. Whole-study results and caveats: Patients showed no significant difference from controls in CD8+ Simpson's diversity.

Previously, flow cytometry had revealed CD8+CD57+ cell expansion in the patients chosen for sequencing. TCR beta VDJ combinations and CDR3 sequences were profiled from genomic DNA. TCRdb re-derived calls from the reads in MiXCR, one entry per CDR3 protein. The sample comprises about 190,000 distinct CDR3 sequences, more than 45% of which are singletons, and around 8.8% rests with the top ten. The CDR3 loop spans 15 amino acids. V lost 6 bases to trimming and J lost 4 bases; unmatched junction nucleotides: 7. CDR1 is LNHDA, CDR2 SQIVND, per germline (reference sequence). This clonotype was observed at least ten times. The target antigen is unknown.

V usage is TRBV19 and J usage is TRBJ2-5; 11 nucleotides line up with TRBD1. The origin of this receptor is a human donor with aplastic anemia. The sample was sorted CD4+, CD8+, or CD8+CD57+ T cells (not recorded which) from PBMCs. The CDR3 bases are TGTGCCAGTAGCCAGAGGACAGGGGGCAGAGAGACCCAGTACTTC. It specifies CASSQRTGGRETQYF. The full variable domain, rest sourced from reference TRBV19 and TRBJ2-5, is DGGITQSPKYLFRKEGQNVTLSCEQNLNHDAMYWYRQDPGQGLRLIYYSQIVNDFQKGDIAEGYSVSREKKESFPLTVTSAQKNPTAFYLCASSQRTGGRETQYFGPGTRLLVL.